This record covers a single TCR beta chain. Its antigen is currently unknown. This entry comes from a study of long-term antiretroviral therapy in people with HIV. Overall study results and limits: The study lacked data on ART adherence, viral resistance or therapy changes. ART-treated samples gained diversity yet remained below transplant donor controls. Dominating the repertoire at all time points were the clones that expanded before ART.

Sequencing relied on immunoSEQ assay v3.0, run at survey level. TCRdb's copy holds only in-frame clones and misses some; the assay was immunoSEQ multiplex PCR. The table includes roughly 25,000 clones, roughly 83% detected once. Germline V gene sequence: CDR1 MNHEY, CDR2 SMNVEV (reference sequence). Trimming cost V 6 bases and J 2 bases; bases outside gene matches: 3. The CDR3 totals 15 residues. This receptor was obtained from a man under 40 with HIV. The chain combines TRBV27 with TRBJ2-1, with 11 bases that match TRBD1. The sample here was unsorted PBMCs, taken 0.7 years before starting antiretroviral therapy. CDR3 nucleotides: TGTGCCAGCAGCCCGGACAGGGGGCCCTACAATGAGCAGTTCTTC. Translating it yields CASSPDRGPYNEQFF.